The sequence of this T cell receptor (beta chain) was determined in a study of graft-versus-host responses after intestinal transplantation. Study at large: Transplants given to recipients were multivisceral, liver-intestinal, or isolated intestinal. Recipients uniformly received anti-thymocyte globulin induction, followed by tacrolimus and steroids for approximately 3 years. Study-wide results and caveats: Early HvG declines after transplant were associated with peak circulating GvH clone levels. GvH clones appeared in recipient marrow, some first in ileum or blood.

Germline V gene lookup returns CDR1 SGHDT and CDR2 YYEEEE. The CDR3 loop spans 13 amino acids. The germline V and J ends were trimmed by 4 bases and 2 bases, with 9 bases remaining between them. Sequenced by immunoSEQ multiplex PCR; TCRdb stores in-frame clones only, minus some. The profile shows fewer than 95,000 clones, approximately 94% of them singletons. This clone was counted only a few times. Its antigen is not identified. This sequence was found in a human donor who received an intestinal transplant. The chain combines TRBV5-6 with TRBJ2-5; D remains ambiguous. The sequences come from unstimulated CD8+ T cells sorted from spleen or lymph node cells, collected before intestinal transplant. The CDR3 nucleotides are TGTGCCAGCAGCATGCGGATGCAAGAGACCCAGTACTTC. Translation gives CASSMRMQETQYF.